The 2 T cell receptor beta chains given below trace back to one sample, sequenced in a study of human T cells and chemical hapten exposure. TCRdb processed the 5' RACE reads anew with MiXCR; each CDR3 protein has one entry. Of about 81,000 distinct CDR3 sequences in the sample, under 10% were seen once. Extraction of total RNA was performed on unfractionated whole blood. These receptors were taken from a male donor in good health.

This clonotype was counted ten times or more. The chain recombines TRBV5-1 with TRBJ2-7; no reliable D call. The length of the CDR3 is 14 residues. Trimming stripped 0 bases from V and 4 bases from J, with 11 bases between. Looked up from germline, CDR1 is SGHRS and CDR2 is YFSETQ. The CDR3 here is CASSLVGPNYEQYF. The CDR3 coding sequence is TGCGCCAGCAGCTTGGTGGGCCCGAATTACGAGCAGTACTTC.

Concerning this clonotype itself: A junction boundary mismatches the germline segment, possibly from a read error. This chain links TRBV7-8 with TRBJ1-6, with D perhaps matching TRBD1 (5 bases). Looked up from germline, CDR1 is SGHVS and CDR2 is FQNEAQ. The CDR3 is 14 amino acids. CDR3 sequence: CASRLDSNCSPLHF. CDR3 coding DNA: TGTGCCAGCAGATTAGACAGTAACTGTTCACCCCTCCACTTT.